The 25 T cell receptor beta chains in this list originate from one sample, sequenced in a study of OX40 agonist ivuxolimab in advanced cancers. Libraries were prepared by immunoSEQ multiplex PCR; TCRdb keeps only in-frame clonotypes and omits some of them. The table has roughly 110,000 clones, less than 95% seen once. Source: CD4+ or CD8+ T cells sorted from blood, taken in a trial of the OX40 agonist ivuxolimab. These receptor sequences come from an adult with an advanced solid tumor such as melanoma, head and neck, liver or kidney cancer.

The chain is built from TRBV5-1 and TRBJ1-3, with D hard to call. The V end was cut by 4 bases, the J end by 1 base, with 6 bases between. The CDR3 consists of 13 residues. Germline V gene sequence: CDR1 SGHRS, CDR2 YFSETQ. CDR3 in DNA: TGCGCCAGCAGCCCTGGGTCTGGAAACACCATATATTTT. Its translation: CASSPGSGNTIYF.

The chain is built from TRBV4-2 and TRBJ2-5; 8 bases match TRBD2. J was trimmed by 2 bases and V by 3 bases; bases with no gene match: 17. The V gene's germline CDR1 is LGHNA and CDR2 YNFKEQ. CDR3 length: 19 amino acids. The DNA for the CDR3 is TGTGCCAGCAGCCAGGGCTTCGGGGGGCGGGGGGCCGTACAAGAGACCCAGTACTTC. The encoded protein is CASSQGFGGRGAVQETQYF.

CDR3 loop: CASSKWSPVRNTEAFF. Written as DNA, the CDR3 is TGTGCCAGTAGTAAGTGGAGTCCCGTGAGGAACACTGAAGCTTTCTTT. V usage is TRBV19 and J usage is TRBJ1-1; D not certain. The CDR3 has 16 residues. Germline CDR1 is LNHDA and CDR2 is SQIVND (reference sequence). Trimming pared 4 bases from V and 1 base from J, leaving 16 bases between.

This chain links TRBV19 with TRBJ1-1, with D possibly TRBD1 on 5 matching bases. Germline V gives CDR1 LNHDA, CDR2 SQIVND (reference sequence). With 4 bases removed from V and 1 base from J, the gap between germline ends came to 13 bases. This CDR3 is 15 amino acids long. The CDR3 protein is CASSRGTGSNTEAFF. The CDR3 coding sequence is TGTGCCAGTAGTAGGGGAACAGGTTCGAACACTGAAGCTTTCTTT.

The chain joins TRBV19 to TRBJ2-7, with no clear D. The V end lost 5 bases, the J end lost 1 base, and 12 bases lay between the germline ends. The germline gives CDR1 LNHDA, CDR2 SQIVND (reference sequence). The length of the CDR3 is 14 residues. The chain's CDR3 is CASSRRRVSYEQYF. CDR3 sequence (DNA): TGTGCCAGTAGTCGCCGCAGAGTATCCTACGAGCAGTACTTC.

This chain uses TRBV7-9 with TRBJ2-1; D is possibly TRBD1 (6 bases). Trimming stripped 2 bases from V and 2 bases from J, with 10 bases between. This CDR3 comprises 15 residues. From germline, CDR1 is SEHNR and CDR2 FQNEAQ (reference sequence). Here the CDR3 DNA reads TGTGCCAGCAGCTTACGACAGGCAACCTACAATGAGCAGTTCTTC. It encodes CASSLRQATYNEQFF.

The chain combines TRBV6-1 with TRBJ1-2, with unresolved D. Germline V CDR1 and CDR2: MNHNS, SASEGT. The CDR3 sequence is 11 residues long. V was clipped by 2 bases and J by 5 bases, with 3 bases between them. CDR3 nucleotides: TGTGCCAGCAGTGAACTATATGGCTACACCTTC. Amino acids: CASSELYGYTF.

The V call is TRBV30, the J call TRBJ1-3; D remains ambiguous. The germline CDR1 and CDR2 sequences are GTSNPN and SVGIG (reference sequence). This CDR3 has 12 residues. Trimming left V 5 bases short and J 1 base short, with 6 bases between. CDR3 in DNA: TGTGCCTGGTCCGGATCTGGAAACACCATATATTTT. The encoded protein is CAWSGSGNTIYF. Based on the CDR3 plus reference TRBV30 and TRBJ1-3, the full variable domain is SQTIHQWPATLVQPVGSPLSLECTVEGTSNPNLYWYRQAAGRGLQLLFYSVGIGQISSEVPQNLSASRPQDRQFILSSKKLLLSDSGFYLCAWSGSGNTIYFGEGSWLTVV.

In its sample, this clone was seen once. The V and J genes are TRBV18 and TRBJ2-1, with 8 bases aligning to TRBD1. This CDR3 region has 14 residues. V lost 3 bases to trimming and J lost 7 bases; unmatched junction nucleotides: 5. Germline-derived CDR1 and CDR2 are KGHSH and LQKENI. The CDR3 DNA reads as TGTGCCAGCTCACCGAGGACAGGGAGGAATGAGCAGTTCTTC. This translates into CASSPRTGRNEQFF.

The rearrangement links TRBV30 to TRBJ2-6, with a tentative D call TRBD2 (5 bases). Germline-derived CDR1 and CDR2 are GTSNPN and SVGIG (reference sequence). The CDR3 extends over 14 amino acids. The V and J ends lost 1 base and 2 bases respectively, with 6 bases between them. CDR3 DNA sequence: TGTGCCTGGAGTGGAGGGCCTGGGGCCAACGTCCTGACTTTC. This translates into CAWSGGPGANVLTF.

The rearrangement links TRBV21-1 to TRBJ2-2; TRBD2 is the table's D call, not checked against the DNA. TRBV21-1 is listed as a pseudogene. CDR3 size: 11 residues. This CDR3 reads CARLRAGELFF. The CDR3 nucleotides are TGTGCCAGATTACGGGCCGGGGAGCTGTTTTTT.

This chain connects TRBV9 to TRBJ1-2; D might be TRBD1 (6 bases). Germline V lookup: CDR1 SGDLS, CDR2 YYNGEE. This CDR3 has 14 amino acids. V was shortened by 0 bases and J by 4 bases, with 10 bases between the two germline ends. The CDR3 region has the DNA TGTGCCAGCAGCGTAGCTAAGGGGGGCTATGGCTACACCTTC. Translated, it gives CASSVAKGGYGYTF.

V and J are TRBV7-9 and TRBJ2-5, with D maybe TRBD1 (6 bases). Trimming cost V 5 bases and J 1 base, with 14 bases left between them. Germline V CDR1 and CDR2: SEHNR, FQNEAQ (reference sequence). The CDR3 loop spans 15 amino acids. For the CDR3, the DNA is TGTGCCAGCAGCAGGGTCAGGGGCCCCCAAGAGACCCAGTACTTC. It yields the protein CASSRVRGPQETQYF.

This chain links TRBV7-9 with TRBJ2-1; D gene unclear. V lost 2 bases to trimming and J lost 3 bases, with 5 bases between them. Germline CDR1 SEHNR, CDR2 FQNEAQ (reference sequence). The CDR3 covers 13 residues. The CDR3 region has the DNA TGTGCCAGCAGCTTAAAGGACTACAATGAGCAGTTCTTC. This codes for CASSLKDYNEQFF.

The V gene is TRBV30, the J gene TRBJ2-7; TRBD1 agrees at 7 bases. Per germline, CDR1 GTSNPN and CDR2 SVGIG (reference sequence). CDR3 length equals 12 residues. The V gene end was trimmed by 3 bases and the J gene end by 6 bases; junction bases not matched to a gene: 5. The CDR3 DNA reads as TGTGCCTGGAGCCGACAGGGCCGCGAGCAGTACTTC. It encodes CAWSRQGREQYF.

The CDR3 sequence: CASSVTGYGSPLHF. For the CDR3, the DNA is TGTGCCAGCAGCGTGACAGGGTATGGCTCACCCCTCCACTTT. This sequence joins TRBV7-9 and TRBJ1-6, with 7 nucleotides matching TRBD1. Germline assignment: CDR1 SEHNR and CDR2 FQNEAQ (reference sequence). J gave up 10 bases and V 5 bases, and 8 bases lay outside the gene matches. The CDR3 spans 14 residues. The variable domain in full, completed from reference TRBV7-9 and TRBJ1-6, reads DTGVSQNPRHKITKRGQNVTFRCDPISEHNRLYWYRQTLGQGPEFLTYFQNEAQLEKSRLLSDRFSAERPKGSFSTLEIQRTEQGDSAMYLCASSVTGYGSPLHFGNGTRLTVT.

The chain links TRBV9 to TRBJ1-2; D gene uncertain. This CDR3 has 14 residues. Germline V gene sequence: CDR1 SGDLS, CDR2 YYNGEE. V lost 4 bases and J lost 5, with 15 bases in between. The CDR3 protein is CASSPHTPSYGYTF. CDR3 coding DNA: TGTGCCAGCAGCCCCCACACCCCCTCTTATGGCTACACCTTC.

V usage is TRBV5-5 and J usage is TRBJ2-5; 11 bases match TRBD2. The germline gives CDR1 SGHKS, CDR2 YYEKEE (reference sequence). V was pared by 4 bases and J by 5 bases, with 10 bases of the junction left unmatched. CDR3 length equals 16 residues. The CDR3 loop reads CASSLFSGGGRETQYF. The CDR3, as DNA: TGTGCCAGCAGCCTATTTAGCGGGGGGGGCCGGGAGACCCAGTACTTC. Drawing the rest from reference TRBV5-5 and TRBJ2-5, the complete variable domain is DAGVTQSPTHLIKTRGQQVTLRCSPISGHKSVSWYQQVLGQGPQFIFQYYEKEERGRGNFPDRFSARQFPNYSSELNVNALLLGDSALYLCASSLFSGGGRETQYFGPGTRLLVL.

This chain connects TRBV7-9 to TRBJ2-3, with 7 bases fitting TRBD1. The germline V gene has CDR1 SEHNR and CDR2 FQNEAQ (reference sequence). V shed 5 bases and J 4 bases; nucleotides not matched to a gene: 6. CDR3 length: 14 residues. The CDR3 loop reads CASSAQGVADTQYF. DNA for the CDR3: TGTGCCAGCAGCGCGCAGGGGGTCGCAGATACGCAGTATTTT. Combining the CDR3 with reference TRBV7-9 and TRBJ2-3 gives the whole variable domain DTGVSQNPRHKITKRGQNVTFRCDPISEHNRLYWYRQTLGQGPEFLTYFQNEAQLEKSRLLSDRFSAERPKGSFSTLEIQRTEQGDSAMYLCASSAQGVADTQYFGPGTRLTVL.

In DNA, the CDR3 is TGTGCCAGCAGCTTAGCCCCTCGGGCGGGGGGGCCGGGAGAGCAGTTCTTC. Its translation is CASSLAPRAGGPGEQFF. This chain uses TRBV7-2 with TRBJ2-1, with TRBD2 matching 9 bases. Germline lookup yields CDR1 SGHTA and CDR2 FQGNSA. This CDR3 has 17 residues. The V gene end was trimmed by 0 bases and the J gene end by 10 bases; junction bases not matched to a gene: 13.

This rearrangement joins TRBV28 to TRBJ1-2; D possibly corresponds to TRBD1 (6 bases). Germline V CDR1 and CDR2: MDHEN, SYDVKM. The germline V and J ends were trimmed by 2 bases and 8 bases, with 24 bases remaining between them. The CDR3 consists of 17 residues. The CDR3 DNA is TGTGCCAGCAGTTTAGCCGAACAGGGTCGGACGGGGAAAGGCTACACCTTC. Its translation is CASSLAEQGRTGKGYTF.

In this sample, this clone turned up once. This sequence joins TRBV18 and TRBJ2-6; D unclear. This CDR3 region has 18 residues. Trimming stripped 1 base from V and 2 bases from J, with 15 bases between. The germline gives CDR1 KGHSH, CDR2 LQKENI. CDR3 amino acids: CASSPRPSGLAGANVLTF. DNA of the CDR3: TGTGCCAGCTCACCACGGCCCTCCGGGCTGGCTGGGGCCAACGTCCTGACTTTC.

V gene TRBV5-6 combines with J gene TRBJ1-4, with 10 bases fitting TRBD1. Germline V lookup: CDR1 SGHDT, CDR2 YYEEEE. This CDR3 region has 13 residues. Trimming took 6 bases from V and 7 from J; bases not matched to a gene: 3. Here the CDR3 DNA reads TGTGCCAGCAAACGGGACAGGGGTGAAAAACTGTTTTTT. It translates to CASKRDRGEKLFF.

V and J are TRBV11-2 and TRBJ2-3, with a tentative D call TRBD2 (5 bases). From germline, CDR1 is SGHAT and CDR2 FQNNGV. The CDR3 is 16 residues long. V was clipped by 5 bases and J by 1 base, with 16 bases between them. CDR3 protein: CASSALTNGRTDTQYF. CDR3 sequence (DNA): TGTGCCAGCAGCGCCCTGACTAACGGACGCACAGATACGCAGTATTTT.

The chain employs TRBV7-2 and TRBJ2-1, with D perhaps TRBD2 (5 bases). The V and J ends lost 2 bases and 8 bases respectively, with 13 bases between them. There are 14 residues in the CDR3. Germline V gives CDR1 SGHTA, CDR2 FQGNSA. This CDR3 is CASSLIRAGDEQFF. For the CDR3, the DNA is TGTGCCAGCAGCTTAATTCGCGCCGGGGATGAGCAGTTCTTC.